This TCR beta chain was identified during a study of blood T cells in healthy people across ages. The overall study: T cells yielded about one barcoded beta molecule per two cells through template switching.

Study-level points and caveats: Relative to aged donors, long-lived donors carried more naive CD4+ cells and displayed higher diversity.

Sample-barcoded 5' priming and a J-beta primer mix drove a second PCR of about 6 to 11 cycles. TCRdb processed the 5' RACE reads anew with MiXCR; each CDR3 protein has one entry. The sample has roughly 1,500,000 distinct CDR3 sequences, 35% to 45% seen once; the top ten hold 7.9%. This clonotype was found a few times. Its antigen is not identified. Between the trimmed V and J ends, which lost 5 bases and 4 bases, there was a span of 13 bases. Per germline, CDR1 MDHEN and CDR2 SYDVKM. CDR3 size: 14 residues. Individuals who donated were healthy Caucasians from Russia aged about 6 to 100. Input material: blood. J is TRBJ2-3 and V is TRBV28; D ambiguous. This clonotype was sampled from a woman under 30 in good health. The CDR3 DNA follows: TGTGCCAGCAGTCCCTCAGGAATCGCAGATACGCAGTATTTT. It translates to CASSPSGIADTQYF.